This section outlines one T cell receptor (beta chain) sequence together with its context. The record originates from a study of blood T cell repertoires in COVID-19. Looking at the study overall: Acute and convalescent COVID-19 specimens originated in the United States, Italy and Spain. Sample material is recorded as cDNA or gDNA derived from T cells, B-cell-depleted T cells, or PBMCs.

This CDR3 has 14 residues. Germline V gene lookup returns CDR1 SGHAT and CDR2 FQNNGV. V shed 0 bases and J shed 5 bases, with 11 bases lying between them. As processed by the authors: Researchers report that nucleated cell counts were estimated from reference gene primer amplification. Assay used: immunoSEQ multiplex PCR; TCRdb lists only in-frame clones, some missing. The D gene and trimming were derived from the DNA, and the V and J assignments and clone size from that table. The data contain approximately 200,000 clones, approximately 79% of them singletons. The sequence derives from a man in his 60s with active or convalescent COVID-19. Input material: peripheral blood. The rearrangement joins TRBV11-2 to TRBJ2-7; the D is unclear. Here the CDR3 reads CASSLDRVIDEQYF. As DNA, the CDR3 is TGTGCCAGCAGCTTAGATCGGGTGATCGACGAGCAGTACTTC.